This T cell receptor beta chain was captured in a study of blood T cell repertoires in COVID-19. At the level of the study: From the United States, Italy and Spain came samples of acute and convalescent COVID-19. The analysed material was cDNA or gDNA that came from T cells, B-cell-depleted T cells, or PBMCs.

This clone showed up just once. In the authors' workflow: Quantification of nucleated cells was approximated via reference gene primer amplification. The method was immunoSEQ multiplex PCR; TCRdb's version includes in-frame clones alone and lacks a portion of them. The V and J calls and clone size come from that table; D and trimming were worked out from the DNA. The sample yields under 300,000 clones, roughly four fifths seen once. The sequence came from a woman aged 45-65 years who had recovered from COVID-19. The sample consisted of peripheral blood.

CDR3 nucleotides: TGTGCCAGTATACGGACATCGACAGGGGGATCCTACGAGCAGTACTTC. It codes for CASIRTSTGGSYEQYF. This rearrangement joins TRBV30 to TRBJ2-7; TRBD1 matches 9 bases. CDR3 size: 16 residues. Trimming at V came to 8 bases and at J to 1 base, leaving 15 bases not matched to a gene. Per the germline V gene, CDR1 is GTSNPN and CDR2 is SVGIG (reference sequence).